The following is a T cell receptor beta chain sequence with its context. The antigen is not known. Assay: immunoSEQ multiplex PCR; the TCRdb copy retains only in-frame clones and omits some. The sample includes roughly 65,000 clones, roughly 84% of them seen just once. The sample belongs to a study of OX40 agonist ivuxolimab in advanced cancers. Study-level information: The dose of intravenous ivuxolimab that patients received every 2 weeks ranged from 0.01 to 10 mg/kg.

Trimming removed 5 bases at V and 0 bases at J, with 14 bases between. Germline CDR1 KGHSH, CDR2 LQKENI. The CDR3 sequence is 16 residues long. Study results and limitations: Some of the nonresponding patients also showed low levels of normalized T-cell clonal expansion. The investigators did not determine what antigen specificity the expanded peripheral T cells had. CD8+ T cells (on average) carried more expanded clones than CD4+ T cells.

The chain joins TRBV18 to TRBJ1-3; D is unclear. The sample in question was CD4+ or CD8+ T cells sorted from blood, obtained in a trial of the OX40 agonist ivuxolimab. The receptor comes from an adult with an advanced solid tumor such as melanoma, head and neck, liver or kidney cancer. The CDR3 DNA is TGTGCCAGCTCAGGTTACGGCCGGGGCTCTGGAAACACCATATATTTT. Its translation is CASSGYGRGSGNTIYF.